This entry describes one T cell receptor beta chain. Its matching antigen is unknown. This record comes from a study of radiation and T cells in renal cell carcinoma. Described time point: blood 4 weeks post-SBRT, at nephrectomy. As to treatment: 15 Gy SBRT to primary tumor, nephrectomy 4 weeks later. Nephrectomy followed 15 Gy stereotactic body radiation by 4 weeks. The protocol was immunoSEQ multiplex PCR, while the TCRdb copy is restricted to in-frame clones and leaves out a portion. The repertoire holds approximately 90,000 clones, with over 80% as singletons. Regarding the study as a whole: Top tumor clonotypes rose in blood 2 weeks post-radiation, then contracted.

The V segment lost 5 bases and the J segment 3 bases; nucleotides outside the gene matches: 6. This CDR3 has 15 residues. Looked up from germline, CDR1 is LNHDA and CDR2 is SQIVND (reference sequence). The chain is built from TRBV19 and TRBJ2-5, with 10 bases aligning to TRBD2. The TCR was taken from a man between 50 and 59 years old with renal cell carcinoma. Sample: blood, taken from a patient whose treatment included radiotherapy and nephrectomy. CDR3 residues: CASSFRAGGEETQYF. Written as DNA, the CDR3 is TGTGCCAGTAGTTTTAGAGCGGGAGGGGAAGAGACCCAGTACTTC.